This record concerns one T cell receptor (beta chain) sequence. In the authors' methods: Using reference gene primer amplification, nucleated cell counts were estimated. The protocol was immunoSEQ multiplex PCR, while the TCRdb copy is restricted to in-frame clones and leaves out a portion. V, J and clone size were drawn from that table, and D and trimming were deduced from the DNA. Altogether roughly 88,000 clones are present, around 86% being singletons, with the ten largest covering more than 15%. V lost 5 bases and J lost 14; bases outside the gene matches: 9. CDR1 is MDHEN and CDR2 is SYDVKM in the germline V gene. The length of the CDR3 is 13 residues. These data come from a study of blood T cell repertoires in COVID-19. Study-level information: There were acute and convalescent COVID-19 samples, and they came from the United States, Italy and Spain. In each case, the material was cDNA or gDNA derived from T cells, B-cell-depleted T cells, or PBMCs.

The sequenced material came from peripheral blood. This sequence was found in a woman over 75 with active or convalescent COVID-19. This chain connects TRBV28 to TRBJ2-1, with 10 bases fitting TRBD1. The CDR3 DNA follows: TGTGCCAGCAGTGAGACAGGGGGCGCTACCAAGTTCTTC. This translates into CASSETGGATKFF.